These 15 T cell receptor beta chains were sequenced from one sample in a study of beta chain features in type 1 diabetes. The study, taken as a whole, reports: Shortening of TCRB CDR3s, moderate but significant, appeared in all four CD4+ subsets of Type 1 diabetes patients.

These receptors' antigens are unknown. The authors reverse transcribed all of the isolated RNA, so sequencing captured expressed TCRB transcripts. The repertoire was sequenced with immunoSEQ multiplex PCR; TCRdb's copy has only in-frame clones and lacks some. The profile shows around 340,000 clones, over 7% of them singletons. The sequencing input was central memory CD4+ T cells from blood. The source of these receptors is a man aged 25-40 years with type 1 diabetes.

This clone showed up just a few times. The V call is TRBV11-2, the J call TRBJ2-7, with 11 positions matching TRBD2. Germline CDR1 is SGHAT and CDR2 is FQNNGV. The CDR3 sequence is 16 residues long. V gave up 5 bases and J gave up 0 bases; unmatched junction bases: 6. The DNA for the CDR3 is TGTGCCAGCAGCCCCCGGCTAGCGGGGGGCTCCTACGAGCAGTACTTC. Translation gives CASSPRLAGGSYEQYF.

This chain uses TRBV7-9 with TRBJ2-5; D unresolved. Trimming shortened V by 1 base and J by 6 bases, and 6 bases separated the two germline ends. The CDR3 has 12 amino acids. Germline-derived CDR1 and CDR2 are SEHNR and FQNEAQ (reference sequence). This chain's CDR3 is CASSLGWKTQYF. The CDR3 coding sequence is TGTGCCAGCAGCTTAGGATGGAAGACCCAGTACTTC.

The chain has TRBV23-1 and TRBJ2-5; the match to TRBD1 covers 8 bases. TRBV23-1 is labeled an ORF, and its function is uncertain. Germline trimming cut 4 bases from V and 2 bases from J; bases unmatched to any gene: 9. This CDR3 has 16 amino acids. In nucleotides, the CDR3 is TGCGCCAGCAGTCGGCGACGCCACAGGGGGCAAGAGACCCAGTACTTC. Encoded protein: CASSRRRHRGQETQYF.

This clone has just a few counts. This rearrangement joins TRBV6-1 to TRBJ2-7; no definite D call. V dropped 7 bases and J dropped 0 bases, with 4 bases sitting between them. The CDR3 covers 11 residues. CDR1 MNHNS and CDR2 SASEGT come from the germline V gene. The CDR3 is CASMVSYEQYF. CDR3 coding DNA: TGTGCCAGCATGGTCTCCTACGAGCAGTACTTC.

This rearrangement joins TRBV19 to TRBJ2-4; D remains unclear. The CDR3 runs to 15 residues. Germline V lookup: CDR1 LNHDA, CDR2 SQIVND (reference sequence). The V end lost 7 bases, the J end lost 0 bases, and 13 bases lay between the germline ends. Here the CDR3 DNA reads TGTGCCAGTACGGAGAAAAAACTAGCCAAAAACATTCAGTACTTC. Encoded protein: CASTEKKLAKNIQYF.

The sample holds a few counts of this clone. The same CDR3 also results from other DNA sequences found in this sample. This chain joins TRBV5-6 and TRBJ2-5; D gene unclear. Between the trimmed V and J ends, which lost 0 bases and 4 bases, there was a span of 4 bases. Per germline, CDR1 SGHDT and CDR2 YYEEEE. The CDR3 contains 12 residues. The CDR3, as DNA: TGTGCCAGCAGCTTGGATGCAGAGACCCAGTACTTC. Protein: CASSLDAETQYF.

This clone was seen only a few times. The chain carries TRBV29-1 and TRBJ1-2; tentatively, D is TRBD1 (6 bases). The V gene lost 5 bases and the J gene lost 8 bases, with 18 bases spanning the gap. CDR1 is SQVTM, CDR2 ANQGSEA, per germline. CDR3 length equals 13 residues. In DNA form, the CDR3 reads TGCAGCGTTCACGCCGGGACACGGTACGGCTACACCTTC. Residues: CSVHAGTRYGYTF.

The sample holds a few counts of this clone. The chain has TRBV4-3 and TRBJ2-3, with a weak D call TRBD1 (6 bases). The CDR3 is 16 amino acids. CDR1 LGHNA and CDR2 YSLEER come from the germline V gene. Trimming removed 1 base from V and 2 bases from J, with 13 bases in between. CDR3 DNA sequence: TGCGCCAGCAGCCAAGTTAGGGGGATTACCACAGATACGCAGTATTTT. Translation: CASSQVRGITTDTQYF.

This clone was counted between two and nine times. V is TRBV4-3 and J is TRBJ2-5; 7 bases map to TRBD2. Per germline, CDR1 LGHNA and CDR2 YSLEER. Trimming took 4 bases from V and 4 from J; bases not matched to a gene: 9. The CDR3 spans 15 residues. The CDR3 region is CASSPSWGGGETQYF. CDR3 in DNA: TGCGCCAGCAGCCCAAGCTGGGGGGGAGGAGAGACCCAGTACTTC.

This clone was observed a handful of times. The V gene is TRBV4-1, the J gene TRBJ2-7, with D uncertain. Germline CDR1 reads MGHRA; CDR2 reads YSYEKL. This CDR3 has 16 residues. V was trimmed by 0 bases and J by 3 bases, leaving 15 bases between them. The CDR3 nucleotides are TGCGCCAGCAGCCAAGATCGGGCGCCCTCAGACTACGAGCAGTACTTC. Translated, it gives CASSQDRAPSDYEQYF.

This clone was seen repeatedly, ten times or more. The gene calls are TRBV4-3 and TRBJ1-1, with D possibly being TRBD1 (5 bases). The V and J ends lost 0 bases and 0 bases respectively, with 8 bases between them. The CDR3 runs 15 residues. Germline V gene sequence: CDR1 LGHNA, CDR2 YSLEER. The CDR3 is CASSQEGTLNTEAFF. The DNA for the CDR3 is TGCGCCAGCAGCCAAGAGGGGACCTTGAACACTGAAGCTTTCTTT.

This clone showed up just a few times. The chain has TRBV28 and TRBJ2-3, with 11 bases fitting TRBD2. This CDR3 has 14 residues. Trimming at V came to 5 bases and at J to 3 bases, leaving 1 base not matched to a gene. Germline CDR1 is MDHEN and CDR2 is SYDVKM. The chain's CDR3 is CASSPSGGTDTQYF. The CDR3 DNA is TGTGCCAGCAGTCCTAGCGGGGGGACAGATACGCAGTATTTT.

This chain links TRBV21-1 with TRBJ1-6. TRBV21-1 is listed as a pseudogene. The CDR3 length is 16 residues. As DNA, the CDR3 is TGTGCCAGCAGCAAAGATCCGTGCTCCTATAATTCACCCCTCCACTTT. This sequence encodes CASSKDPCSYNSPLHF.

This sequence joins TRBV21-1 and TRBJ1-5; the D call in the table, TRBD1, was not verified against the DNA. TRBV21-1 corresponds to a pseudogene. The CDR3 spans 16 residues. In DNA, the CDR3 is TGTGCCAGCAGCGCCTTCAACACGCCTGGCAATCAGCCCCAGCATTTT. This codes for CASSAFNTPGNQPQHF.

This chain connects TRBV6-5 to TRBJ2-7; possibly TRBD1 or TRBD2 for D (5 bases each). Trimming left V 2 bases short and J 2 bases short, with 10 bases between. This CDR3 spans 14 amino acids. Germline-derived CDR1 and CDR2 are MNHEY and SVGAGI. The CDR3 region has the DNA TGTGCCAGCAGTTACGTCAGGGACCCCTACGAGCAGTACTTC. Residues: CASSYVRDPYEQYF.